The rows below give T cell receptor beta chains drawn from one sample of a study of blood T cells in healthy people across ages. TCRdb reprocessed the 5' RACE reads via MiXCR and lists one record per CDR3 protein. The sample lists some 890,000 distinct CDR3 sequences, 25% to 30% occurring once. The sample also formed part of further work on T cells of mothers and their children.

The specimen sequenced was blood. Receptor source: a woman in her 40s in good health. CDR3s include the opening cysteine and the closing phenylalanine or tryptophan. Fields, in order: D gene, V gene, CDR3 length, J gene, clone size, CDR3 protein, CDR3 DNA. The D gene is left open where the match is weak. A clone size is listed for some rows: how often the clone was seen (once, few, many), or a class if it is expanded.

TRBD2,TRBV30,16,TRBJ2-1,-,CAWSYLAGGRHNEQFF,TGTGCCTGGAGTTATCTAGCGGGGGGGAGGCACAATGAGCAGTTCTTC
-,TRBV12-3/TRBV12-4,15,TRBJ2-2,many,CASSLGGQNTGELFF,TGTGCCAGCAGTTTAGGGGGACAAAACACCGGGGAGCTGTTTTTT
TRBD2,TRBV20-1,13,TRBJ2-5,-,CSATAGLAETQYF,TGCAGTGCTACAGCAGGACTAGCGGAGACCCAGTACTTC
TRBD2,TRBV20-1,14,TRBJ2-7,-,CSASWRGGLDEQYF,TGCAGTGCTAGCTGGCGGGGGGGCCTAGACGAGCAGTACTTC
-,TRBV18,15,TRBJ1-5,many,CASSPGGGSNQPQHF,TGTGCCAGCAGCCCCGGGGGAGGTAGCAATCAGCCCCAGCATTTT
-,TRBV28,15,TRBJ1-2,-,CASSPTGQGNYGYTF,TGTGCCAGCAGTCCCACAGGGCAGGGGAACTATGGCTACACCTTC
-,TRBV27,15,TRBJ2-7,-,CASSITGLAPYEQYF,TGTGCCAGCAGTATAACCGGGCTTGCTCCTTACGAGCAGTACTTC
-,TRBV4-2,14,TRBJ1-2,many,CASSRSGTNYGYTF,TGTGCCAGCAGCAGGTCCGGGACAAACTATGGCTACACCTTC
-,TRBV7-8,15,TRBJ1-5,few,CASSLRGLGNQPQHF,TGTGCCAGCAGCTTACGGGGGTTAGGCAATCAGCCCCAGCATTTT
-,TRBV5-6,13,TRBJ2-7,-,CASSRRDASEQYF,TGTGCCAGCAGCCGGCGGGACGCTTCCGAGCAGTACTTC
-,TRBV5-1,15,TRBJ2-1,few,CASSLSSQSYNEQFF,TGCGCCAGCAGCCTTTCAAGCCAAAGCTACAATGAGCAGTTCTTC
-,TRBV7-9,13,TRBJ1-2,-,CASSRREVGGYTF,TGTGCCAGCAGTCGCAGGGAAGTCGGTGGCTACACCTTC
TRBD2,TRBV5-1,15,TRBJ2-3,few,CASGKLAGGGDTQYF,TGCGCCAGCGGGAAACTAGCGGGGGGTGGAGATACGCAGTATTTT
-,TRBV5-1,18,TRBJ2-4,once,CASSLDRESERAKNIQYF,TGCGCCAGCAGCTTGGACAGGGAGAGTGAGAGGGCCAAAAACATTCAGTACTTC
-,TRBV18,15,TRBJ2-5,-,CASSSPFGTEETQYF,TGTGCCAGCTCATCACCGTTCGGGACGGAAGAGACCCAGTACTTC
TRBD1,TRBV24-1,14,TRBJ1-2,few,CATSDPGQAYGYTF,TGTGCCACCAGTGATCCGGGACAGGCTTATGGCTACACCTTC
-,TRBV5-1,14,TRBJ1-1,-,CGGATPDMNTEAFF,TGCGGGGGGGCGACTCCAGACATGAACACTGAAGCTTTCTTT
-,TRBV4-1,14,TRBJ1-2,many,CASSQAAALYGYTF,TGCGCCAGCAGCCAAGCGGCGGCCCTATATGGCTACACCTTC
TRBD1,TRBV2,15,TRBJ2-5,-,CASSGQGQGGETQYF,TGTGCCAGCAGTGGCCAGGGACAGGGTGGGGAGACCCAGTACTTC
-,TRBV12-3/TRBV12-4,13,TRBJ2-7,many,CASSFMKSYEQYF,TGTGCCAGCAGTTTTATGAAATCCTACGAGCAGTACTTC
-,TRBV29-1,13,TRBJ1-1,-,CSVDSGENTEAFF,TGCAGCGTTGACTCCGGGGAAAACACTGAAGCTTTCTTT
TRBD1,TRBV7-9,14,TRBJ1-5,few,CASSLTGLNQPQHF,TGTGCCAGCAGCTTGACAGGGTTAAATCAGCCCCAGCATTTT
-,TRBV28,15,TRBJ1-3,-,CASSPGRASGNTIYF,TGTGCCAGCAGCCCTGGAAGGGCGTCTGGAAACACCATATATTTT
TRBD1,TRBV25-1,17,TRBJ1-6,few,CASSGPKGQGTGSPLHF,TGTGCCAGCAGTGGGCCAAAGGGACAGGGGACAGGTTCACCCCTCCACTTT
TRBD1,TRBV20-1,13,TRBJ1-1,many,CSARAGQDTEAFF,TGCAGTGCTAGAGCCGGACAGGACACTGAAGCTTTCTTT
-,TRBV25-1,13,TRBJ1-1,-,CAGSEKFGTEAFF,TGTGCCGGCAGTGAAAAGTTCGGGACTGAAGCTTTCTTT
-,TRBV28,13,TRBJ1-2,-,CASSPGISYGYTF,TGTGCCAGCAGCCCAGGGATCTCCTATGGCTACACCTTC
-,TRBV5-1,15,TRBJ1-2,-,CASSLLGPPGYGYTF,TGCGCCAGCAGCTTGTTAGGACCTCCGGGATATGGCTACACCTTC
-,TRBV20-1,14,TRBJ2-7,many,CSARDDLYHYEQYF,TGCAGTGCTAGAGATGACCTCTACCACTACGAGCAGTACTTC
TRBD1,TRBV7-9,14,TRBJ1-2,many,CASSSGQTLYGYTF,TGTGCCAGCAGCTCGGGACAGACTCTCTATGGCTACACCTTC
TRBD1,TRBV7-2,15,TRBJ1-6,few,CASSLGGTGRSPLHF,TGTGCCAGCAGCTTAGGGGGGACAGGGCGCTCACCCCTCCACTTT
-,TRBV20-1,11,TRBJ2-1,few,CSARAYNEQFF,TGCAGTGCTAGAGCCTACAATGAGCAGTTCTTC
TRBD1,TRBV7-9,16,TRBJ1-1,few,CASSLAGGQGDTEAFF,TGTGCCAGCAGCTTAGCGGGGGGACAGGGCGACACTGAAGCTTTCTTT
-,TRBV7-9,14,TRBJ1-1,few,CASSLEFGNTEAFF,TGTGCCAGCAGCTTAGAGTTCGGGAACACTGAAGCTTTCTTT